This passage covers 21 T cell receptor beta chains from one sample sequenced in a study of T cell responses to AZD1222 COVID-19 vaccine. Data came from immunoSEQ multiplex PCR; TCRdb stores just in-frame clones and leaves some out. Found here are 130,000 or so clones, approximately 88% of them singletons; the top ten hold roughly 6.3%. The sequences come from peripheral blood, collected on day 0 of AZD1222 vaccination. These receptors originate from an adult in good health.

This chain uses TRBV2 with TRBJ1-2; D uncertain. CDR1 SNHLY and CDR2 FYNNEI come from the germline V gene. The CDR3 consists of 14 residues. Trimming left V 5 bases short and J 3 bases short, with 13 bases between. As DNA, the CDR3 is TGTGCCAGCAGTAGTTCCTCTAACGACTATGGCTACACCTTC. It is translated as CASSSSSNDYGYTF.

This chain joins TRBV15 and TRBJ2-1; possibly TRBD2 for D (6 bases). V lost 1 base, J lost 3 bases, and 13 bases lay in between. Germline V lookup: CDR1 LNHNV, CDR2 YYDKDF (reference sequence). This CDR3 is 16 amino acids long. The DNA of the CDR3 is TGTGCCACCAGCAGAGGTGGAGGGGTTGGCTACAATGAGCAGTTCTTC. Its translation: CATSRGGGVGYNEQFF. Full variable domain (missing parts from reference TRBV15 and TRBJ2-1): DAMVIQNPRYQVTQFGKPVTLSCSQTLNHNVMYWYQQKSSQAPKLLFHYYDKDFNNEADTPDNFQSRRPNTSFCFLDIRSPGLGDTAMYLCATSRGGGVGYNEQFFGPGTRLTVL.

The chain employs TRBV7-9 and TRBJ1-5, with 7 nucleotides matching TRBD1. Losses at the gene ends were 4 bases for V and 2 bases for J; bases not matched to a gene: 11. This CDR3 comprises 17 residues. CDR1 and CDR2 (germline): SEHNR, FQNEAQ (reference sequence). CDR3 sequence (DNA): TGTGCCAGCAGCTCTGGAAGACAGGGATCGGGCAATCAGCCCCAGCATTTT. Translated, it gives CASSSGRQGSGNQPQHF.

The rearrangement links TRBV30 to TRBJ1-6; the D is unclear. V was pared by 2 bases and J by 0 bases, with 8 bases between. The germline CDR1 and CDR2 sequences are GTSNPN and SVGIG (reference sequence). The CDR3 loop spans 15 amino acids. In DNA form, the CDR3 reads TGTGCCTGGAGTAGGCTCAGCTCCTATAATTCACCCCTCCACTTT. Translating it yields CAWSRLSSYNSPLHF.

V and J are TRBV3-1 (or the pseudogene TRBV3-2) and TRBJ1-1; D possibly corresponds to TRBD1 (5 bases). The CDR3 has 13 amino acids. V was shortened by 0 bases and J by 7 bases, with 9 bases between the two germline ends. The germline V gene encodes CDR1 LGHDT and CDR2 YNNKEL (reference sequence). CDR3: CASSQDSGSEAFF. CDR3 sequence (DNA): TGTGCCAGCAGCCAAGATTCAGGGAGTGAAGCTTTCTTT.

This clone was found once. This chain uses TRBV18 with TRBJ2-7, with TRBD2 identical over 8 bases. V lost 2 bases to trimming and J lost 7 bases; unmatched junction nucleotides: 7. Germline-derived CDR1 and CDR2 are KGHSH and LQKENI. The CDR3 has 14 amino acids. The CDR3 loop is CASSPLGLEGEQYF. CDR3 bases: TGTGCCAGCTCACCATTGGGACTAGAGGGGGAGCAGTACTTC. Full variable domain (outside the CDR3, taken from reference TRBV18 and TRBJ2-7): NAGVMQNPRHLVRRRGQEARLRCSPMKGHSHVYWYRQLPEEGLKFMVYLQKENIIDESGMPKERFSAEFPKEGPSILRIQQVVRGDSAAYFCASSPLGLEGEQYFGPGTRLTVT.

The chain carries TRBV3-1 (or the pseudogene TRBV3-2) and TRBJ1-1; 9 positions match TRBD1. CDR3 length: 16 residues. V gave up 0 bases and J gave up 6 bases; unmatched junction bases: 8. The germline V gene has CDR1 LGHDT and CDR2 YNNKEL (reference sequence). CDR3 in amino acids: CASSQETGGAYSEAFF. The CDR3 nucleotides are TGTGCCAGCAGCCAAGAAACAGGGGGCGCTTATTCTGAAGCTTTCTTT.

A single count supports this clone. This chain uses TRBV5-6 with TRBJ1-1; weak D call: TRBD1 (6 bases). V was pared by 0 bases and J by 0 bases, with 9 bases between. The CDR3 runs to 15 residues. From germline, CDR1 is SGHDT and CDR2 YYEEEE. The CDR3 loop reads CASSLAGGMNTEAFF. In DNA, the CDR3 is TGTGCCAGCAGCTTGGCGGGGGGCATGAACACTGAAGCTTTCTTT. Complete variable domain (other parts from reference TRBV5-6 and TRBJ1-1): DAGVTQSPTHLIKTRGQQVTLRCSPKSGHDTVSWYQQALGQGPQFIFQYYEEEERQRGNFPDRFSGHQFPNYSSELNVNALLLGDSALYLCASSLAGGMNTEAFFGQGTRLTVV.

This chain joins TRBV5-6 and TRBJ1-2; D not certain. The CDR3 consists of 12 residues. Germline V CDR1 and CDR2: SGHDT, YYEEEE. Trimming cost V 4 bases and J 2 bases, with 6 bases left between them. The CDR3 bases are TGTGCCAGCAGCCCGGGGAACTATGGCTACACCTTC. Its protein is CASSPGNYGYTF.

V usage is TRBV6-5 and J usage is TRBJ1-6; 7 positions match TRBD1. The length of the CDR3 is 14 residues. V lost 6 bases to trimming and J lost 7 bases; unmatched junction nucleotides: 6. Germline lookup yields CDR1 MNHEY and CDR2 SVGAGI. The CDR3 is CASRRGGLNSPLHF. The CDR3 nucleotides read TGTGCCAGCAGGCGAGGGGGCTTGAATTCACCCCTCCACTTT.

In its sample, this clone was seen a few times. This chain uses TRBV5-1 with TRBJ1-2; 7 bases match TRBD1. This CDR3 is built from 13 residues. Germline V gene sequence: CDR1 SGHRS, CDR2 YFSETQ. The junction had 8 bases not matched to a gene; V was cut back by 2 bases and J by 10 bases. CDR3 protein: CASSFGTVGDYTF. In DNA form, the CDR3 reads TGCGCCAGCAGCTTCGGGACAGTGGGTGACTACACCTTC.

The chain employs TRBV3-1 (or the pseudogene TRBV3-2) and TRBJ2-2; the D gene is possibly TRBD2 (5 bases). The CDR3 spans 11 residues. Germline V gene lookup returns CDR1 LGHDT and CDR2 YNNKEL (reference sequence). Deletions cut 8 bases from V and 8 bases from J, with 9 bases between. The CDR3 region is CASHGRGELFF. DNA for the CDR3: TGTGCCAGCCATGGGAGAGGGGAGCTGTTTTTT.

The chain uses TRBV7-8 and TRBJ1-1; D may be TRBD1 (5 bases). Trimming removed 1 base at V and 2 bases at J, with 14 bases between. In germline, CDR1 is SGHVS, CDR2 FQNEAQ. This CDR3 has 16 residues. CDR3 sequence reads: CASSLEGMGLNTEAFF. The CDR3 DNA follows: TGTGCCAGCAGCTTAGAGGGGATGGGGCTTAACACTGAAGCTTTCTTT.

The genes are TRBV6-5 and TRBJ2-2; 8 nucleotides align to TRBD1. Germline assignment: CDR1 MNHEY and CDR2 SVGAGI. The length of the CDR3 is 16 residues. The trim removed 2 bases at V and 7 bases at J, leaving 9 bases unmatched. CDR3 DNA sequence: TGTGCCAGCAGTTACATAACGACAGGGGCGGGCGGGGAGCTGTTTTTT. Protein: CASSYITTGAGGELFF.

The gene calls are TRBV2 and TRBJ1-1; D gene uncertain. The CDR3 loop spans 14 amino acids. V dropped 5 bases and J dropped 7 bases, with 17 bases sitting between them. Germline assignment: CDR1 SNHLY and CDR2 FYNNEI. The CDR3 region is CASSLYRVAHEAFF. In DNA form, the CDR3 reads TGTGCCAGCAGTCTTTACCGGGTAGCTCATGAAGCTTTCTTT.

The chain employs TRBV6-5 and TRBJ1-2; perhaps TRBD1 as D (5 bases). CDR3 length equals 13 residues. V was clipped by 7 bases and J by 1 base, with 10 bases between them. CDR1 and CDR2 (germline): MNHEY, SVGAGI. For the CDR3, the DNA is TGTGCCAGCAATCGCAGGGATAACTATGGCTACACCTTC. Translation: CASNRRDNYGYTF.

The chain uses TRBV2 and TRBJ1-5; the D gene is possibly TRBD1 (5 bases). Germline CDR1 and CDR2: SNHLY and FYNNEI. V lost 1 base to trimming and J lost 7 bases, with 11 bases between them. The length of the CDR3 is 14 residues. This CDR3 is CASSEVRAQQPQHF. The CDR3 bases are TGTGCCAGCAGTGAAGTCAGGGCACAACAGCCCCAGCATTTT.

The rearrangement links TRBV21-1 to TRBJ2-2; the listed D gene, TRBD2, was not tested against the DNA. TRBV21-1 is termed a pseudogene. This CDR3 spans 20 amino acids. For the CDR3, the DNA is TGTGCCAGCAGTCGTTCGAGAGAGAAGACCCCCTCGAGGAGTACCGGGGAGCTGTTTTTT. Translated, it gives CASSRSREKTPSRSTGELFF.

The rearrangement links TRBV2 to TRBJ2-2; TRBD2 agrees at 7 bases. Germline V gives CDR1 SNHLY, CDR2 FYNNEI. Losses at the gene ends were 7 bases for V and 6 bases for J; bases not matched to a gene: 11. The CDR3 has 15 residues. CDR3: CASMGSGRGPGELFF. CDR3 nucleotide sequence: TGTGCCAGCATGGGTTCTGGGAGGGGCCCCGGGGAGCTGTTTTTT.

The rearrangement links TRBV7-9 to TRBJ1-4, with D uncertain. V was cut by 4 bases and J by 5 bases, with 14 bases left in between. This CDR3 is 15 amino acids long. Germline V gene lookup returns CDR1 SEHNR and CDR2 FQNEAQ (reference sequence). The CDR3 protein is CASSSLTSTNEKLFF. In DNA, the CDR3 is TGTGCCAGCAGCTCACTCACATCCACAAATGAAAAACTGTTTTTT.

J is TRBJ2-5 and V is TRBV12-3 or TRBV12-4; 7 nucleotides agree with TRBD1. The CDR3 is 13 amino acids. Trimming at V came to 6 bases and at J to 5 bases, leaving 6 bases not matched to a gene. The CDR3 sequence is CASSRQGTETQYF. In nucleotides, the CDR3 is TGTGCCAGCAGCCGACAGGGTACGGAGACCCAGTACTTC.